Listed below are T cell receptor beta chains from one sample, sequenced in a study of T cell repertoires in cytomegalovirus infection. Each CDR3 protein gets one entry after TCRdb re-called the reads with MiXCR. The table lists roughly 640,000 distinct CDR3 sequences, around 24% of them singletons. The sequenced material came from CD8+ T cells from PBMCs. These receptors all come from a human donor in good health (CMV status not recorded). Some clones in this sample may be carry-over from other donors' samples. Each CDR3 is given with its conserved first and last residue. Fields, in order: J gene, clone size, V gene, D gene, CDR3 DNA, CDR3 protein. D genes are given only for firm matches. Clone size is stated in some rows and not others, as once, few, many or a class when expanded.

TRBJ2-3 few TRBV20-1 TRBD2 TGCAGTGCCGCGGGGGGACCCGTAAATACGCAGTATTTT CSAAGGPVNTQYF
TRBJ1-1 . TRBV14 . TGTGCCAGCAGCGAGTGGTCCTTGACTGAAGCTTTCTTT CASSEWSLTEAFF
TRBJ2-7 . TRBV7-6 . TGTGCCAGCAGCTTATCCAGAATGGAGCAGTACTTC CASSLSRMEQYF
TRBJ2-3 . TRBV14 TRBD2 TGTGCCAGCAGTCCTTTAGCGGGGGGGCGAAATACGCAGTATTTT CASSPLAGGRNTQYF
TRBJ2-1 many TRBV20-1 TRBD2 TGCAGTGCTAGCCTGGGGGGGAATGAGCAGTTCTTC CSASLGGNEQFF
TRBJ2-7 many TRBV7-9 . TGTGCCAGCAGCGCCCCCGGGGACGAGCAGTACTTC CASSAPGDEQYF
TRBJ2-7 . TRBV27 . TGTGCCAGCAGTCTCCTACAGGGCAACGAGCAGTACTTC CASSLLQGNEQYF
TRBJ1-1 . TRBV20-1 . TGCAGTGCCCAGGCATTGAACACTGAAGCTTTCTTT CSAQALNTEAFF
TRBJ2-5 many TRBV7-6 TRBD1 TGTGCCAGCAGCCGTACAGGGGTCCAAGAGACCCAGTACTTC CASSRTGVQETQYF
TRBJ2-1 many TRBV2 . TGTGCCAGGCACGACAGAAATTACAATGAGCAGTTCTTC CARHDRNYNEQFF
TRBJ1-6 few TRBV12-3/TRBV12-4 TRBD1 TGTGCCAGCAGAGGACAGGCGAGCTCCTATAATTCACCCCTCCACTTT CASRGQASSYNSPLHF
TRBJ2-3 few TRBV7-8 . TGTGCCAGCAGCTTAGCTCCTCAGGGCTCAGATACGCAGTATTTT CASSLAPQGSDTQYF
TRBJ1-6 . TRBV5-6 TRBD1 TGTGCCAGCAGCCCTATGACCGGGACAGACTTTTCACCCCTCCACTTT CASSPMTGTDFSPLHF
TRBJ2-2 . TRBV19 . TGTGCCAGTAGTATAGCGGCCGTGACCGGGGAGCTGTTTTTT CASSIAAVTGELFF
TRBJ1-2 . TRBV27 . TGTGCCAGCAGAGATAAACAGGGCCCCTATGGCTACACCTTC CASRDKQGPYGYTF
TRBJ2-1 many TRBV7-2 . TGTGCCAGCAGCTTAATTTGGGGCCAGCCCGTAGCGGAGCAGTTCTTC CASSLIWGQPVAEQFF
TRBJ1-1 . TRBV28 . TGTGCCAGCAGGCGACAGCACTTGAACACTGAAGCTTTCTTT CASRRQHLNTEAFF
TRBJ2-2 . TRBV7-9 . TGTGCCAGCAGCTCGCAGGAGTTGGCGAACACCGGGGAGCTGTTTTTT CASSSQELANTGELFF
TRBJ2-5 . TRBV6-2/TRBV6-3 TRBD1 TGTGCCAGCAGTCCATCAGGGGGCCATAGAGGAGAGACCCAGTACTTC CASSPSGGHRGETQYF
TRBJ1-4 few TRBV5-5 . TGTGCCAGCAGCCAGCTTTTAGGACGAACTAATGAAAAACTGTTTTTT CASSQLLGRTNEKLFF
TRBJ2-3 . TRBV12-3/TRBV12-4 TRBD2 TGTGCCAGCAGTTTAAGGTCCGGACTAGCGGATACGCAGTATTTT CASSLRSGLADTQYF
TRBJ2-4 many TRBV12-3/TRBV12-4 . TGTGCCAGCAGTTTAGGAGGGCGCGTCCACATTCAGTACTTC CASSLGGRVHIQYF
TRBJ1-2 many TRBV12-3/TRBV12-4 TRBD1 TGTGCCAGCAGTTCAAGCAGCCCTCGGGACAGGGAGGACTATGGCTACACCTTC CASSSSSPRDREDYGYTF
TRBJ1-5 few TRBV6-5 TRBD1 TGTGCCAGCAGCCGACAGGGGGTGAGCAATCAGCCCCAGCATTTT CASSRQGVSNQPQHF
TRBJ2-1 many TRBV7-6 TRBD1 TGTGCCAGCAGCTACTCAGGGGGTAGTGAGCAGTTCTTC CASSYSGGSEQFF
TRBJ1-6 many TRBV12-3/TRBV12-4 TRBD1 TGTGCCAGCAGTTTCTGGACAGGAGGTTCACCCCTCCACTTT CASSFWTGGSPLHF
TRBJ2-1 . TRBV10-1 TRBD2 TGCGCCAGCAGTCGATATGCGGGGGGGAACAATGAGCAGTTCTTC CASSRYAGGNNEQFF
TRBJ2-7 few TRBV7-9 TRBD1 TGTGCCAGCAGCTCTCAACGACAGGGGGCGGAGGAGCAGTACTTC CASSSQRQGAEEQYF
TRBJ2-3 many TRBV5-1 . TGCGCCAGCAGCCTAGGGGAATCGAGCACAGATACGCAGTATTTT CASSLGESSTDTQYF
TRBJ1-5 . TRBV28 . TGTGCCAGCAGTTTATACGGCGGTGGCAATCAGCCCCAGCATTTT CASSLYGGGNQPQHF
TRBJ1-1 . TRBV7-3 . TGTGCCAACAGCCCTCGGGGGACTGAAGCTTTCTTT CANSPRGTEAFF
TRBJ1-2 many TRBV7-9 . TGTGCCAGCAGCCCCGGGACATTCGGCTACACCTTC CASSPGTFGYTF
TRBJ2-1 many TRBV10-2 . TGCGCCAGCAGTGAACAGAACAATGAGCAGTTCTTC CASSEQNNEQFF